The TCR beta chain described here comes from a study of graft-versus-host responses after intestinal transplantation. Study-level background: The recipients all started with anti-thymocyte globulin induction and then took tacrolimus and steroids for 3 to 4 years.

Regarding the study as a whole: After transplant, early declines in HvG clones were associated with peak levels of circulating GvH clones. Marrow from the recipient contained GvH clones, some of which had appeared first in ileum or blood.

Note on this clone: Antigen: not known.

Germline CDR1 and CDR2: MDHEN and SYDVKM. V lost 2 bases, J lost 6 bases, and 8 bases stayed unmatched. The CDR3 runs to 16 residues. TCRdb's copy holds only in-frame clones and misses some; the assay was immunoSEQ multiplex PCR. Of over 75,000 clones in the sample, 87% were seen once. The starting material was unstimulated CD8+ T cells sorted from spleen or lymph node cells, obtained before transplant. The rearrangement links TRBV28 to TRBJ1-2, with 11 bases matching TRBD1. The receptor was isolated from a human donor who was the organ donor for an intestinal transplant. The DNA for the CDR3 is TGTGCCAGCAGTTTAGGGACAGGGGGGTTTTTCGATGGCTACACCTTC. This codes for CASSLGTGGFFDGYTF.